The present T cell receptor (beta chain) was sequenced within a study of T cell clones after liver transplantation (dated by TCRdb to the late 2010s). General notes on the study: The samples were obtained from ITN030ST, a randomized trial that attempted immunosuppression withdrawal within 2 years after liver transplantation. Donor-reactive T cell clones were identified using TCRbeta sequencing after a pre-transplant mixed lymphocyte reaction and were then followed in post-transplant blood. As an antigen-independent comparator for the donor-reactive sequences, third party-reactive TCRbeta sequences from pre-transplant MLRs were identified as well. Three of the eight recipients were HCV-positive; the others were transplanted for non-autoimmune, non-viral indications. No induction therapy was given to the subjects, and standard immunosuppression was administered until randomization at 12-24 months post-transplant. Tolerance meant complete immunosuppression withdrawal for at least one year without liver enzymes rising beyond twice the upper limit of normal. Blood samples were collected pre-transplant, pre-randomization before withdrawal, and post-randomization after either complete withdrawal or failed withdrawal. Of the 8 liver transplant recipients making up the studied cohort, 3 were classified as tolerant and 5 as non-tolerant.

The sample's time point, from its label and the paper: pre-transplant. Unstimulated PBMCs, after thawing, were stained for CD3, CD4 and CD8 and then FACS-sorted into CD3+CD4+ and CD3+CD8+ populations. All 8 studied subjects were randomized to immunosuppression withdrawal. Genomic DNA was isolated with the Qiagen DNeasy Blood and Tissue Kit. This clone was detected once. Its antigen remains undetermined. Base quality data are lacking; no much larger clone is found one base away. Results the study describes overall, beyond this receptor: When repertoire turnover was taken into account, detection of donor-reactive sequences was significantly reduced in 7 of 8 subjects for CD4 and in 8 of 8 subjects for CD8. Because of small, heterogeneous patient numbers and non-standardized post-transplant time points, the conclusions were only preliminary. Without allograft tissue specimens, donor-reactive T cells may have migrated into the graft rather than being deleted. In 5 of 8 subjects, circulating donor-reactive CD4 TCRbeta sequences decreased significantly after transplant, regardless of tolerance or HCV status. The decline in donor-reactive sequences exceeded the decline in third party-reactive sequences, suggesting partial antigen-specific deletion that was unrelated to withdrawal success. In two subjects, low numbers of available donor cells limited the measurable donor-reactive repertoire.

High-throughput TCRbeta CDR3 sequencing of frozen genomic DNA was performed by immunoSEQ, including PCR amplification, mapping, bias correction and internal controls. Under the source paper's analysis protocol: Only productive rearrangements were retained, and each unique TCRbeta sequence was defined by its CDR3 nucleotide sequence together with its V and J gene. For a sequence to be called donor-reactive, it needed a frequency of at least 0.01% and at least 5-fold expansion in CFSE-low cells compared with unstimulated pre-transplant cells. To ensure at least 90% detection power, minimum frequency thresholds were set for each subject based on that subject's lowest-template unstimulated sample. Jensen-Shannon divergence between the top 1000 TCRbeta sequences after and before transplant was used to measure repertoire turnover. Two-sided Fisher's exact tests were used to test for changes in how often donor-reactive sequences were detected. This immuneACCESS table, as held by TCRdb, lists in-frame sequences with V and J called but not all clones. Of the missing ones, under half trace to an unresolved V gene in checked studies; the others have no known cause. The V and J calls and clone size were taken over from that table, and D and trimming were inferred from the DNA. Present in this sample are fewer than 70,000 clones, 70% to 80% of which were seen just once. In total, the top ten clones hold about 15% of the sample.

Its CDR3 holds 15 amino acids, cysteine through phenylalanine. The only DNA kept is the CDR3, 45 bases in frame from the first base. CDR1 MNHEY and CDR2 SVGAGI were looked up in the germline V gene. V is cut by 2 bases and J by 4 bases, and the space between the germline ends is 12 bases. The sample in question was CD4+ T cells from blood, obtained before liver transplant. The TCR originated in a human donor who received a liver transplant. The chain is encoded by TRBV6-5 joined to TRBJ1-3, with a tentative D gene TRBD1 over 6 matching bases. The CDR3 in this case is CASSYRTTGGNTIYF. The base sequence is TGTGCCAGCAGTTACAGGACGACAGGAGGAAACACCATATATTTT.